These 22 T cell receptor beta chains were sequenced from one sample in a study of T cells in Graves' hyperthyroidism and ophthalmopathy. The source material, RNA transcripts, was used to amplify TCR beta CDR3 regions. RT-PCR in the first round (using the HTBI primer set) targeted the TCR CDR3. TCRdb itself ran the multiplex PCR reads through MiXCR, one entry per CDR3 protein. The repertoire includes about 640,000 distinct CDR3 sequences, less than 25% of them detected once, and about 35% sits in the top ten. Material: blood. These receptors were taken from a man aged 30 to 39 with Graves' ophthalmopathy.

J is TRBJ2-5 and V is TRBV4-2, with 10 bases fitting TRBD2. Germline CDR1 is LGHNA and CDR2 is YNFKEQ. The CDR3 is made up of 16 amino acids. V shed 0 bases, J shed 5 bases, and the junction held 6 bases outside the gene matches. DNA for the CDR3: TGTGCCAGCAGCCAAGATTGGGTAGCGGGAGGTGAGACCCAGTACTTC. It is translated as CASSQDWVAGGETQYF.

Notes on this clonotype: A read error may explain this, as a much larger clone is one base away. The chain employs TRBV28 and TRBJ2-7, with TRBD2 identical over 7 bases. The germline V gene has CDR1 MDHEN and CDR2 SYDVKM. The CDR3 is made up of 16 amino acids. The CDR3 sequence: CASSLGGASGSYGQYF. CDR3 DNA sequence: TGTGCCAGCAGTTTAGGAGGGGCTAGCGGTTCCTACGGGCAGTACTTC.

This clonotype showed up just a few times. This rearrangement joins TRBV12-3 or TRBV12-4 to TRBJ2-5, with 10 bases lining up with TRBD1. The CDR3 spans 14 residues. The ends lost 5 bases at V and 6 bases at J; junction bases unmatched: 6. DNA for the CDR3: TGTGCCAGCAGTCCCTTGGACAGGGGGAAGACCCAGTACTTC. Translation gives CASSPLDRGKTQYF.

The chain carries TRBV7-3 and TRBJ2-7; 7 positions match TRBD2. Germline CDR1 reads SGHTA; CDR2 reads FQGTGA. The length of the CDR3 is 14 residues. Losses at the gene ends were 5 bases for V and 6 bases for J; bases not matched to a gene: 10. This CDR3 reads CASSPLAGQLEQYF. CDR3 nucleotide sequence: TGTGCCAGCAGCCCCTTAGCGGGCCAACTCGAGCAGTACTTC. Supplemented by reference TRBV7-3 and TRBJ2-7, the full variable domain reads GAGVSQTPSNKVTEKGKYVELRCDPISGHTALYWYRQSLGQGPEFLIYFQGTGAADDSGLPNDRFFAVRPEGSVSTLKIQRTERGDSAVYLCASSPLAGQLEQYFGPGTRLTVT.

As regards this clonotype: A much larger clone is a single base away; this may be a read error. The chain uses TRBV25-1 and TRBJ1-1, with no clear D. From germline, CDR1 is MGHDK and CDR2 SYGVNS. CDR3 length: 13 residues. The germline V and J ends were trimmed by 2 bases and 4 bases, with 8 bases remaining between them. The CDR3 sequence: CASSEQVGTEAFF. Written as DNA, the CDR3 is TGTGCCAGCAGTGAACAGGTCGGCACTGAAGCTTTCTTT.

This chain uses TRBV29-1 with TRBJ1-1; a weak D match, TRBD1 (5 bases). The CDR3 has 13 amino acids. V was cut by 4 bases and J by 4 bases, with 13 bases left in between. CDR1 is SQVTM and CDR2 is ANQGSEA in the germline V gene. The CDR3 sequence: CSVVRGSATEAFF. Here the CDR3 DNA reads TGCAGCGTTGTTAGGGGCTCTGCCACTGAAGCTTTCTTT.

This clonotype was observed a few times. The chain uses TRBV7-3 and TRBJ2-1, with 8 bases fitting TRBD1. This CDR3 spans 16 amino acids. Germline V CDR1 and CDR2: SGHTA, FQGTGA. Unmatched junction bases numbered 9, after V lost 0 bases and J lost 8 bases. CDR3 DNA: TGTGCCAGCAGCTTAACGGGACAGGCATTTCGGGATGAGCAGTTCTTC. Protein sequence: CASSLTGQAFRDEQFF.

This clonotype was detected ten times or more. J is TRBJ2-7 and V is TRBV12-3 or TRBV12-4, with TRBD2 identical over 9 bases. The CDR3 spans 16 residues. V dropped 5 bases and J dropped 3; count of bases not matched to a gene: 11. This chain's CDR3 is CASSPGVAGVGYEQYF. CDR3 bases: TGTGCCAGCAGTCCCGGGGTAGCGGGAGTAGGCTACGAGCAGTACTTC.

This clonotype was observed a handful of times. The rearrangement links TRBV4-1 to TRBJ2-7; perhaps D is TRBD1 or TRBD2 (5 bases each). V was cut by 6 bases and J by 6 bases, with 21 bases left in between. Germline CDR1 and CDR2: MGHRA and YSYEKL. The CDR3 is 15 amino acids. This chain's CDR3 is CASSYDRGLEVEQYF. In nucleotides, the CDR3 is TGCGCCAGCAGTTACGACCGGGGCCTGGAGGTCGAGCAGTACTTC.

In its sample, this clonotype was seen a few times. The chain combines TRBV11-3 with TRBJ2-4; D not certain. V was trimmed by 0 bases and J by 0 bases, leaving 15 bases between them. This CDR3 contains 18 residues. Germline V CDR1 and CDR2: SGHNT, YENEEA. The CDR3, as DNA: TGTGCCAGCAGCTTAGATCAGCCTAGTTGGGAAGCCAAAAACATTCAGTACTTC. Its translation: CASSLDQPSWEAKNIQYF.

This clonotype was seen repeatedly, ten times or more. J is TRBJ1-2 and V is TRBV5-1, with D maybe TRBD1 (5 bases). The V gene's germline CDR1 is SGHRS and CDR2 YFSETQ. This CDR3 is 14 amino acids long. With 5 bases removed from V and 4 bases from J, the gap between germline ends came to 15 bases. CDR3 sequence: CASSSTGTTYGYTF. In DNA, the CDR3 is TGCGCCAGCAGTTCGACCGGGACCACCTATGGCTACACCTTC.

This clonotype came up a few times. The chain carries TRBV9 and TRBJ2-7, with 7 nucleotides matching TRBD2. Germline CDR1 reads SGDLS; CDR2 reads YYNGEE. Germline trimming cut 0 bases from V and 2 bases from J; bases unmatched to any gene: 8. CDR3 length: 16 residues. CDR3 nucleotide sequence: TGTGCCAGCAGCGTAGGCCCCCGGCGGGAGACCTACGAGCAGTACTTC. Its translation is CASSVGPRRETYEQYF. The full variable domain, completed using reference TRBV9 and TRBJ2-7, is DSGVTQTPKHLITATGQRVTLRCSPRSGDLSVYWYQQSLDQGLQFLIQYYNGEERAKGNILERFSAQQFPDLHSELNLSSLELGDSALYFCASSVGPRRETYEQYFGPGTRLTVT.

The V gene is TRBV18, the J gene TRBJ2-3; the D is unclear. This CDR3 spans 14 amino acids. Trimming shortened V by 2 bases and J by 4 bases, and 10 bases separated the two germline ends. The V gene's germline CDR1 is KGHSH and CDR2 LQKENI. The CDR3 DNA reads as TGTGCCAGCTCACCAGAGAACTACCCAGATACGCAGTATTTT. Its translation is CASSPENYPDTQYF.

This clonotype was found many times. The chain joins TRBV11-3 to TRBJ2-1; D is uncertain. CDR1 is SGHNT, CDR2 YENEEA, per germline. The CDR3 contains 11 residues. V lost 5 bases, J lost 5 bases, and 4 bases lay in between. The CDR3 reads CASSDNNEQFF. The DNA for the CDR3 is TGTGCCAGCAGCGACAACAATGAGCAGTTCTTC.

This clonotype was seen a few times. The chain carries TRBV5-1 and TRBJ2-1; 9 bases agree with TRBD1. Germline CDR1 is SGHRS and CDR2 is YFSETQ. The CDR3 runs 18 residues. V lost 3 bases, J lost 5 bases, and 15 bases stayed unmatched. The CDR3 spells CASSSTPLTGGGDNEQFF. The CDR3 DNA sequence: TGCGCCAGCAGCTCCACGCCCCTGACAGGGGGAGGTGACAATGAGCAGTTCTTC.

The CDR3 loop reads CASSLSSLDRGDLQQYF. The CDR3 bases are TGTGCCAGCAGCTTGAGCTCCTTGGACAGGGGGGACCTTCAGCAGTACTTC. J is TRBJ2-7 and V is TRBV11-2, with 10 positions matching TRBD1. This CDR3 contains 17 residues. Germline loops: CDR1 SGHAT, CDR2 FQNNGV. V lost 3 bases, J lost 8 bases, and 16 bases stayed unmatched. Complete variable domain (other parts from reference TRBV11-2 and TRBJ2-7): EAGVAQSPRYKIIEKRQSVAFWCNPISGHATLYWYQQILGQGPKLLIQFQNNGVVDDSQLPKDRFSAERLKGVDSTLKIQPAKLEDSAVYLCASSLSSLDRGDLQQYFGPGTRLTVT.

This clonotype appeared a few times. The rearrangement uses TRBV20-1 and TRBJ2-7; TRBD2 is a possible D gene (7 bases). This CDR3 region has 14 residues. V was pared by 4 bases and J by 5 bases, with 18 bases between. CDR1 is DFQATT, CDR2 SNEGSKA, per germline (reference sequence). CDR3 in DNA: TGCAGTGCTAAGTTGGGGGGGCCGCAAGACGAGCAGTACTTC. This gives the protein CSAKLGGPQDEQYF.

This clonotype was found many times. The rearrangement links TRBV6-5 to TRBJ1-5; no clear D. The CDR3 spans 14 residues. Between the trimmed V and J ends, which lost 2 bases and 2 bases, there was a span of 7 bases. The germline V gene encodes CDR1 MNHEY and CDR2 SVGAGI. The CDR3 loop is CASSYTGGNQPQHF. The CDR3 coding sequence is TGTGCCAGCAGTTACACCGGGGGCAATCAGCCCCAGCATTTT.

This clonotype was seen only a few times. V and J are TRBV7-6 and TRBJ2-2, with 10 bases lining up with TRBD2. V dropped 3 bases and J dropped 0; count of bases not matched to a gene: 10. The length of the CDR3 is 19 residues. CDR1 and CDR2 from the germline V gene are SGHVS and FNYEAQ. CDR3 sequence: CASSFLFRTSGSNTGELFF. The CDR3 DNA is TGTGCCAGCAGCTTCCTCTTTCGGACTAGCGGATCGAACACCGGGGAGCTGTTTTTT.

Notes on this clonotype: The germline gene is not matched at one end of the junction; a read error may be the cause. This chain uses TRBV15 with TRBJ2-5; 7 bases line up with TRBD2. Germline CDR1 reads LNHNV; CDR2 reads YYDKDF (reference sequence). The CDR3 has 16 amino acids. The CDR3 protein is CAASRDPGSGRRGQYF. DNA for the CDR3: TGTGCCGCCAGCAGAGATCCAGGTAGCGGGCGCAGAGGCCAGTACTTC.

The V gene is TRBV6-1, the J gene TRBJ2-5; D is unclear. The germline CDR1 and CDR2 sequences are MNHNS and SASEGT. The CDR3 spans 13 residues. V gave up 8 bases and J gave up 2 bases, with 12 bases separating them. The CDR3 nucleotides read TGTGCCAGCTCTTCGAGGCGGCAAGAGACCCAGTACTTC. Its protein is CASSSRRQETQYF.

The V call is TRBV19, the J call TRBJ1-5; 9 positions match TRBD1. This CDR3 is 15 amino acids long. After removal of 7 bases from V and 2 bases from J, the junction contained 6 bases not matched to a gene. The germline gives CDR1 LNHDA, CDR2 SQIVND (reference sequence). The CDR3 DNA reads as TGTGCCAGTACCTCGGACAGGGGAGGCAATCAGCCCCAGCATTTT. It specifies CASTSDRGGNQPQHF.